The clone carrying this T cell receptor (beta chain) has more than one count but fewer than ten. What it binds is not known. These data originate in a study of CD8 T cells in ankylosing spondylitis. Findings and caveats of the study: Ankylosing spondylitis blood appeared to carry a characteristic TCR beta motif of 7 or 8 highly homologous variants. Clones linked to disease were reported to show significant enrichment in matched ankylosing spondylitis synovial fluid. Past studies reported some motif variants in reactive arthritis synovial fluid and blood.

Generation of TCR beta libraries employed quantitative 5'-RACE incorporating molecular barcodes. MiXCR was run by TCRdb on the 5' RACE reads, yielding one entry per CDR3 protein. This table holds around 770,000 distinct CDR3 sequences, 12% found once. This CDR3 is 14 amino acids long. Trimming removed 3 bases at V and 5 bases at J, with 13 bases between. Sequences were obtained from blood, either unsorted or a sorted T cell fraction (not recorded which). The TCR sequence derives from a male donor with ankylosing spondylitis. The J gene is TRBJ1-2, the V gene TRBV12-3 or TRBV12-4; weak D call: TRBD1 (5 bases). The CDR3, as DNA: TGTGCCAGCAGTTTGGGGCGGGGAACTTATGGCTACACCTTC. Translation gives CASSLGRGTYGYTF.